The T cell receptor beta chain under discussion was sequenced for a study of OX40 agonist ivuxolimab in advanced cancers. This CDR3 contains 16 residues. V shed 5 bases and J 0 bases; nucleotides not matched to a gene: 6. Per germline, CDR1 SNHLY and CDR2 FYNNEI. Assay used: immunoSEQ multiplex PCR; TCRdb lists only in-frame clones, some missing. This sample carries tens of thousands of clones, about 84% of them seen once, and the ten largest clones take around 3.9%. This clone showed up just a few times. The rearrangement uses TRBV2 and TRBJ1-3; TRBD1 agrees at 8 bases. This clonotype originated in an adult with an advanced solid tumor such as melanoma, head and neck, liver or kidney cancer. The sequenced sample was CD4+ or CD8+ T cells sorted from blood, obtained in a trial of the OX40 agonist ivuxolimab. This CDR3 reads CASSLTGGSSGNTIYF. CDR3 in DNA: TGTGCCAGCAGTCTAACAGGGGGGAGCTCTGGAAACACCATATATTTT. The variable domain in full, with the rest retrieved from reference TRBV2 and TRBJ1-3, is EPEVTQTPSHQVTQMGQEVILRCVPISNHLYFYWYRQILGQKVEFLVSFYNNEISEKSEIFDDQFSVERPDGSNFTLKIRSTKLEDSAMYFCASSLTGGSSGNTIYFGEGSWLTVV.